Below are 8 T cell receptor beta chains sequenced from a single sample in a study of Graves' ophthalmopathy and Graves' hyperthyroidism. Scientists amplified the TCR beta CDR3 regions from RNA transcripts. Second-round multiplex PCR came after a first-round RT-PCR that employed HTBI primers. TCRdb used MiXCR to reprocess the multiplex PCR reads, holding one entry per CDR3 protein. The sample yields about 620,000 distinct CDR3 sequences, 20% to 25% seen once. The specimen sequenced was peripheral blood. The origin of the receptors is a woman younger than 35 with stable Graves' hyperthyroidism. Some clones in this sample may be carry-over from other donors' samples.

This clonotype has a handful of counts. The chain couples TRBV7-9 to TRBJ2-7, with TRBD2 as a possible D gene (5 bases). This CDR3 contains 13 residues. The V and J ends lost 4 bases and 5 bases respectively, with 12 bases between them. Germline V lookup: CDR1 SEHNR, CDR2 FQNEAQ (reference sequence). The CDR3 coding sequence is TGTGCCAGCAGCTACCGGGATGGGGACGAGCAGTACTTC. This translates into CASSYRDGDEQYF.

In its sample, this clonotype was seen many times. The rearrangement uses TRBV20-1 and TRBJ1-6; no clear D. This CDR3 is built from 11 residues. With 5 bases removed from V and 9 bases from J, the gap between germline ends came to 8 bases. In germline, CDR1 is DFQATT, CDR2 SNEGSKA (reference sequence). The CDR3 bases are TGCAGTGCTGGCGGGAGTTCACCCCTCCACTTT. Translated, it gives CSAGGSSPLHF.

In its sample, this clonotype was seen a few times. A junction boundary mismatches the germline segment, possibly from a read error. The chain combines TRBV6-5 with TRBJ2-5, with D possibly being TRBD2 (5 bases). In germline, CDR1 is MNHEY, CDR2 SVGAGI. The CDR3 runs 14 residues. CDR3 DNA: TGTGCCAGCAGATACTCCCAGCGGCAAGAGACCCAGTACTTC. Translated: CASRYSQRQETQYF.

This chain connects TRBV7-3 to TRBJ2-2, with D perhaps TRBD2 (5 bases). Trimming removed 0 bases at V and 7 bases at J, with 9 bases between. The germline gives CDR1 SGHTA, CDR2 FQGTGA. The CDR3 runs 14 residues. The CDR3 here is CASSLTGVGGELFF. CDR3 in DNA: TGTGCCAGCAGCTTAACCGGGGTTGGCGGGGAGCTGTTTTTT.

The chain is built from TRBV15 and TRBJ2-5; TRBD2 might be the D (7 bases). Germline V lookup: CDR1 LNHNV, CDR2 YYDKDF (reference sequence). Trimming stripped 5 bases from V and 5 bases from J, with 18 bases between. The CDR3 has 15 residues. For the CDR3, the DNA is TGTGCCACCAGCCTACGGGCCAGGGGAGGGGAGACCCAGTACTTC. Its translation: CATSLRARGGETQYF.

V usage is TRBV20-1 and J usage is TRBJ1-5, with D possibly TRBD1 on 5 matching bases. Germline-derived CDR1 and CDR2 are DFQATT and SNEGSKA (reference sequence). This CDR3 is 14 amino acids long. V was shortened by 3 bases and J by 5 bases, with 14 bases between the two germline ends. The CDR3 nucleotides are TGCAGTGCTAGTAGGGACGAGCTGGATCAGCCCCAGCATTTT. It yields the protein CSASRDELDQPQHF.

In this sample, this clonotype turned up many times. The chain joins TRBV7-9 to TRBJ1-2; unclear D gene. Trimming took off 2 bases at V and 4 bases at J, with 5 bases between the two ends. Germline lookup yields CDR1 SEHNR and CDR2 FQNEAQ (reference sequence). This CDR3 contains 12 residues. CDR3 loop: CASSLHGYGYTF. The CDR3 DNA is TGTGCCAGCAGCTTACATGGCTATGGCTACACCTTC.

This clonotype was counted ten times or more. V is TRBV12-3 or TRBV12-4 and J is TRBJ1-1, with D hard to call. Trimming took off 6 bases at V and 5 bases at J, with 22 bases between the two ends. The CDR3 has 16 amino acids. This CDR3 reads CASSPTVGGGLTEAFF. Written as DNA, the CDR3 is TGTGCCAGCAGCCCTACCGTTGGCGGTGGGTTGACTGAAGCTTTCTTT.